The present T cell receptor (beta chain) was sequenced within a study of patients and donors after allogeneic stem cell transplantation. The CDR3 length is 14 residues. V dropped 6 bases and J dropped 1; count of bases not matched to a gene: 3. Germline CDR1 and CDR2: MNHEY and SMNVEV (reference sequence). TCRdb processed the RT-PCR reads anew with MiXCR; each CDR3 protein has one entry. The sample contains around 200,000 distinct CDR3 sequences, around two fifths of which appear only once. In its sample, this clonotype was seen a few times. This TCR was sampled from a human donor who was either an allogeneic HSCT recipient or a stem cell or donor lymphocyte infusion donor (not recorded which). It is not recorded whose cells these are; they may come from a transplant donor. The chain combines TRBV27 with TRBJ1-1, with 9 bases identical to TRBD1. The sequenced sample consisted of blood, either unsorted or a sorted T cell fraction (not recorded which). The CDR3 nucleotides are TGTGCCAGCAGGAAACAGGGGGCGAACACTGAAGCTTTCTTT. Amino acid sequence: CASRKQGANTEAFF.